These T cell receptor beta chains were read from a single sample in a study of graft-versus-host responses after intestinal transplantation. The antigens for these receptors are not known. Profiling relied on immunoSEQ multiplex PCR, and the TCRdb table lists in-frame clones only, not all of them. The top ten hold more than 0.25% of the sample, which has roughly 92,000 clones, 88% seen once. This material consisted of unstimulated CD4+ T cells sorted from spleen or lymph node cells, taken before transplant. These receptors originate from a human donor who was the organ donor for an intestinal transplant. The CDR3 runs from the conserved cysteine through the conserved F or W. D genes are given only for firm matches. Rows may omit the clone size; those that give it use once, few, many or a size class.

V	D	J	size	CDR3	DNA
TRBV18	TRBD1	TRBJ1-1	.	CASSPGTGRREAFF	TGTGCCAGCTCACCCGGGACAGGGAGACGGGAAGCTTTCTTT
TRBV28	.	TRBJ1-5	.	CASTRRLASGWNQPQHF	TGTGCCAGCACCCGACGGCTGGCCTCAGGATGGAATCAGCCCCAGCATTTT
TRBV2	.	TRBJ1-1	.	CASRIGAPLNTEAFF	TGTGCCAGCAGAATTGGGGCACCCCTGAACACTGAAGCTTTCTTT
TRBV15	TRBD2	TRBJ2-5	.	CATSRDWLGEGQETQYF	TGTGCCACCAGCAGAGATTGGTTAGGGGAGGGCCAAGAGACCCAGTACTTC
TRBV7-2	.	TRBJ2-1	.	CASSQTGIGPYYNEQFF	TGTGCCAGCAGCCAGACGGGGATCGGGCCCTACTACAATGAGCAGTTCTTC
TRBV18	TRBD1	TRBJ2-2	.	CASSQSTGEIANTGELFF	TGTGCCAGCTCACAATCGACAGGGGAGATAGCGAACACCGGGGAGCTGTTTTTT
TRBV11-3	.	TRBJ2-1	.	CASSPRDEQFF	TGTGCCAGCAGCCCACGGGATGAGCAGTTCTTC
TRBV19	.	TRBJ1-2	.	CASTSETANYGYTF	TGTGCCAGTACCTCCGAGACAGCAAACTATGGCTACACCTTC
TRBV6-6	.	TRBJ2-5	.	CASSYSREETQYF	TGTGCCAGCAGTTACTCCAGGGAAGAGACCCAGTACTTC
TRBV5-1	.	TRBJ1-3	.	CASSSTGSSGNTIYF	TGCGCCAGCAGCTCCACAGGGAGCTCTGGAAACACCATATATTTT
TRBV15	.	TRBJ2-2	.	CATSRPRGWAGELFF	TGTGCCACCAGCAGGCCTCGAGGGTGGGCGGGGGAGCTGTTTTTT
TRBV28	TRBD2	TRBJ2-1	.	CASSLTRGLAGSYNEQFF	TGTGCCAGCAGTTTAACCCGAGGACTAGCGGGATCCTACAATGAGCAGTTCTTC
TRBV11-3	.	TRBJ2-3	once	CASSHRGDKSDTQYF	TGTGCCAGCAGCCACCGGGGGGACAAGTCAGATACGCAGTATTTT
TRBV6-5	.	TRBJ2-3	.	CASRDGMDTQYF	TGTGCCAGTCGAGACGGGATGGATACGCAGTATTTT
TRBV6-6	TRBD1	TRBJ1-1	.	CASSGGDLTGVAFF	TGTGCCAGCAGCGGGGGAGACCTAACAGGGGTGGCTTTCTTT
TRBV19	.	TRBJ2-3	.	CASSIASYTDTQYF	TGTGCCAGTAGTATAGCTTCTTACACAGATACGCAGTATTTT
TRBV28	TRBD2	TRBJ2-3	.	CASSRGLAGGFTDTQYF	TGTGCCAGCAGTCGAGGACTAGCGGGAGGTTTCACAGATACGCAGTATTTT
TRBV28	.	TRBJ1-2	once	CASSGGLSYGYTF	TGTGCCAGCAGTGGGGGACTCTCCTATGGCTACACCTTC
TRBV6-5	TRBD1	TRBJ2-7	.	CASSYSGTGPYEQYF	TGTGCCAGCAGTTACTCGGGGACAGGTCCCTACGAGCAGTACTTC
TRBV18	.	TRBJ2-3	.	CASSPYRGTDTQYF	TGTGCCAGCTCACCCTACCGGGGCACAGATACGCAGTATTTT
TRBV4-1	.	TRBJ2-1	.	CASSRSLVTNSYNEQFF	TGCGCCAGCAGCCGTTCCCTTGTCACTAACTCCTACAATGAGCAGTTCTTC
TRBV2	.	TRBJ2-3	.	CASRRWTERTDTQYF	TGTGCCAGCAGACGCTGGACTGAACGCACAGATACGCAGTATTTT
TRBV5-4	.	TRBJ1-1	few	CASSGGGNTEAFF	TGTGCCAGCAGCGGCGGGGGCAACACTGAAGCTTTCTTT
TRBV4-2	TRBD2	TRBJ2-1	.	CASSPRLAGGPSYNEQFF	TGTGCCAGCAGCCCCAGACTAGCGGGGGGGCCCTCCTACAATGAGCAGTTCTTC
TRBV7-3	.	TRBJ2-7	.	CASSEGTLYEQYF	TGTGCCAGCAGCGAGGGGACACTGTACGAGCAGTACTTC
TRBV15	TRBD2	TRBJ2-5	.	CATSTGTSAKMARETQYF	TGTGCCACCAGCACGGGGACTAGCGCAAAAATGGCCAGAGAGACCCAGTACTTC
TRBV7-9	TRBD1	TRBJ1-5	.	CASSRGTGEQPQHF	TGTGCCAGCAGCCGCGGGACAGGGGAACAGCCCCAGCATTTT
TRBV9	TRBD2	TRBJ2-1	.	CASSVGVGRGVDYNEQFF	TGTGCCAGCAGCGTAGGGGTAGGGCGGGGGGTGGACTACAATGAGCAGTTCTTC
TRBV11-3	TRBD1	TRBJ2-7	.	CASSLRGGSPYEQYF	TGTGCCAGCAGCTTACGAGGGGGCTCCCCCTACGAGCAGTACTTC
TRBV4-2	.	TRBJ2-1	once	CASSHTDRTYNEQFF	TGTGCCAGCAGCCACACGGACAGAACCTACAATGAGCAGTTCTTC
TRBV11-2	.	TRBJ2-3	.	CASSLETKGTDTQYF	TGTGCCAGCAGCTTAGAGACAAAGGGCACAGATACGCAGTATTTT
TRBV9	TRBD2	TRBJ2-7	.	CASSRGLAGEQYF	TGTGCCAGCAGTCGAGGACTAGCCGGGGAGCAGTACTTC
TRBV2	.	TRBJ1-5	.	CASTYTSPQPQHF	TGTGCCAGCACCTATACTTCTCCTCAGCCCCAGCATTTT
TRBV2	TRBD1	TRBJ2-5	.	CASSARQGQETQYF	TGTGCCAGCAGTGCCAGACAGGGGCAAGAGACCCAGTACTTC
TRBV6-5	TRBD1	TRBJ1-5	few	CASSDRERQPQHF	TGTGCCAGCAGCGACAGGGAACGCCAGCCCCAGCATTTT
TRBV6-5	TRBD1	TRBJ1-4	.	CASSRTGEKLFF	TGTGCCAGCAGTCGGACAGGTGAAAAACTGTTTTTT
TRBV7-8	TRBD1	TRBJ2-3	.	CASSRRMDRAGNTQYF	TGTGCCAGCAGCAGGCGAATGGACAGGGCAGGAAATACGCAGTATTTT
TRBV28	.	TRBJ2-1	once	CASDEDNPPLEQFF	TGTGCCAGCGACGAGGACAATCCCCCACTCGAGCAGTTCTTC
TRBV4-3	TRBD2	TRBJ2-7	once	CASSQETGGPDEQYF	TGCGCCAGCAGCCAAGAGACGGGAGGGCCGGACGAGCAGTACTTC
TRBV4-2	.	TRBJ2-7	.	CASSQEGANELYEQYF	TGTGCCAGCAGCCAAGAAGGGGCGAACGAGCTCTACGAGCAGTACTTC
TRBV6-1	.	TRBJ1-5	.	CASSEAWSQPQHF	TGTGCCAGCAGTGAAGCCTGGAGTCAGCCCCAGCATTTT
TRBV5-1	TRBD2	TRBJ2-1	.	CASGRSGSSYNEQFF	TGCGCCAGCGGCCGTAGCGGGAGCTCCTACAATGAGCAGTTCTTC
TRBV7-6	TRBD1	TRBJ1-1	.	CASSEDRDTEAFF	TGTGCCAGCAGCGAAGACAGGGACACTGAAGCTTTCTTT
TRBV30	.	TRBJ2-3	.	CAWSVIATTDTQYF	TGTGCCTGGAGTGTAATAGCTACGACAGATACGCAGTATTTT
TRBV20-1	.	TRBJ2-3	.	CTFTDTQYF	TGCACCTTCACAGATACGCAGTATTTT
TRBV2	.	TRBJ2-2	.	CASKGNPVNTGELFF	TGTGCCAGCAAGGGGAACCCAGTGAACACCGGGGAGCTGTTTTTT
TRBV5-4	.	TRBJ2-5	once	CASSLSVVETQYF	TGTGCCAGCAGCTTGTCTGTCGTGGAGACCCAGTACTTC
TRBV7-3	TRBD2	TRBJ2-3	.	CASSKASGWTDTQYF	TGTGCCAGCAGCAAGGCTAGCGGATGGACAGATACGCAGTATTTT
TRBV19	TRBD2	TRBJ2-1	.	CASSISGGSYNEQFF	TGTGCCAGTAGTATTAGCGGGGGGTCCTACAATGAGCAGTTCTTC
TRBV18	.	TRBJ2-7	.	CASSPVFGRVSGAYEQYF	TGTGCCAGCTCACCGGTTTTTGGACGGGTCTCCGGGGCCTACGAGCAGTACTTC
TRBV28	TRBD1	TRBJ1-4	.	CASSPGAGGNEKLFF	TGTGCCAGCAGTCCCGGGGCAGGGGGGAATGAAAAACTGTTTTTT
TRBV28	.	TRBJ2-2	.	CASKLRGTGELFF	TGTGCCAGCAAGCTTAGGGGTACCGGGGAGCTGTTTTTT
TRBV7-2	.	TRBJ1-2	.	CASSRRGGAHGYTF	TGTGCCAGCAGCCGGCGCGGGGGGGCGCATGGCTACACCTTC
TRBV27	TRBD1	TRBJ1-5	few	CASSARQGSNQPQHF	TGTGCCAGCAGTGCCAGACAGGGGAGCAATCAGCCCCAGCATTTT
TRBV19	.	TRBJ1-2	.	CASSSLGAYYGYTF	TGTGCCAGTAGTTCCCTAGGGGCCTACTATGGCTACACCTTC
TRBV11-1	.	TRBJ2-3	.	CASSPGITDTQYF	TGTGCCAGCAGCCCCGGGATCACAGATACGCAGTATTTT
TRBV5-4	TRBD1	TRBJ1-1	.	CASSLGQGFYMNTEAFF	TGTGCCAGCAGCTTGGGACAGGGGTTTTACATGAACACTGAAGCTTTCTTT
TRBV2	.	TRBJ2-5	few	CASSIEVETQYF	TGTGCCAGCAGTATAGAGGTAGAGACCCAGTACTTC
TRBV7-7	.	TRBJ2-6	once	CASSLAHEGSSGANVLTF	TGTGCTAGCAGCTTAGCCCACGAAGGGAGCTCTGGGGCCAACGTCCTGACTTTC
TRBV28	.	TRBJ2-7	.	CASSSPVQQYF	TGTGCCAGCAGTTCCCCCGTCCAGCAGTACTTC